This is a list of T cell receptor beta chains from one sample in a study of blood T cell repertoires in COVID-19. The data were produced by immunoSEQ multiplex PCR, yet TCRdb's version contains in-frame clones alone and is incomplete. The sample includes more than 25,000 clones, 80% to 85% of them seen just once. The material sequenced was peripheral blood. Receptors were obtained from a man older than 75 with active COVID-19. CDR3s include the opening cysteine and the closing phenylalanine or tryptophan. Fields, in order: clone size, J gene, V gene, D gene, CDR3 protein, CDR3 DNA. A D gene is named only where the DNA matches it firmly. A row's size may be missing; if present it is once, few, many or a size class.

-,TRBJ2-1,TRBV23-1,TRBD1,CASSRRQGRATNYNEQFF,TGCGCCAGCAGTCGCCGACAGGGCAGGGCGACAAACTACAATGAGCAGTTCTTC
-,TRBJ2-1,TRBV5-4,TRBD2,CASSRTSGGYNEQFF,TGTGCCAGCAGTCGGACTAGCGGGGGCTACAATGAGCAGTTCTTC
-,TRBJ1-6,TRBV24-1,-,CATTPRRQKNNSPLHF,TGTGCCACCACCCCCCGGAGACAGAAAAATAATTCACCCCTCCACTTT
-,TRBJ2-1,TRBV7-9,-,CASSLESGFQSGEQFF,TGTGCCAGCAGCTTAGAGTCGGGATTCCAATCTGGTGAGCAGTTCTTC
-,TRBJ1-5,TRBV6-5,TRBD1,CASKPITGAGQPQHF,TGTGCCAGCAAACCCATTACAGGGGCTGGCCAGCCCCAGCATTTT
-,TRBJ2-7,TRBV7-2,-,CASSLQPPDIGYEQYF,TGTGCCAGCAGCCTCCAACCTCCGGACATTGGCTACGAGCAGTACTTC
-,TRBJ2-1,TRBV4-2,TRBD2,CASSQEAGAFGEQFF,TGTGCCAGCAGCCAAGAAGCGGGGGCGTTCGGGGAGCAGTTCTTC
-,TRBJ2-2,TRBV3-1/TRBV3-2,TRBD1,CASSRQGDTGELFF,TGTGCCAGCAGTAGACAGGGGGACACCGGGGAGCTGTTTTTT
-,TRBJ2-2,TRBV3-1/TRBV3-2,TRBD2,CASSSTSGRTGELFF,TGTGCCAGCAGCTCGACTAGCGGGAGAACCGGGGAGCTGTTTTTT
-,TRBJ1-2,TRBV30,-,CAYTWEREGGYTF,TGTGCCTACACTTGGGAGAGGGAGGGTGGCTACACCTTC
-,TRBJ2-3,TRBV9,-,CASSIAVSNTDTQYF,TGTGCCAGCAGCATAGCGGTCTCTAACACAGATACGCAGTATTTT
-,TRBJ2-7,TRBV5-1,TRBD1,CASRTGQGSYEQYF,TGCGCCAGCAGAACGGGACAGGGATCCTACGAGCAGTACTTC
-,TRBJ1-4,TRBV6-1,-,CASSESLIGVNEKLFF,TGTGCCAGCAGTGAATCCTTAATCGGGGTAAATGAAAAACTGTTTTTT
-,TRBJ2-2,TRBV2,-,CASRKSGELFF,TGTGCCAGCAGGAAGAGCGGGGAGCTGTTTTTT
-,TRBJ1-5,TRBV6-6,-,CASSYSPGNQPQHF,TGTGCCAGCAGTTACTCGCCAGGTAATCAGCCCCAGCATTTT
-,TRBJ1-2,TRBV5-6,-,CASRPWDTRLYGYTF,TGTGCCAGCAGACCTTGGGACACCCGGCTCTATGGCTACACCTTC
-,TRBJ1-1,TRBV6-5,-,CASSPATGSTEAFF,TGTGCCAGCAGTCCAGCGACAGGTTCAACTGAAGCTTTCTTT
-,TRBJ2-7,TRBV6-6,TRBD1,CASRDRGRRAEQYF,TGTGCCAGCAGAGACAGGGGGCGCCGGGCCGAGCAGTACTTC
few,TRBJ1-6,TRBV4-2,TRBD1,CASSQRTGADSPLHF,TGTGCCAGCAGCCAGAGAACAGGGGCCGATTCACCCCTCCACTTT
-,TRBJ2-3,TRBV7-8,TRBD2,CASSSKYSGGIKTSTDTQYF,TGTGCCAGCAGCTCGAAATATAGCGGGGGAATTAAGACTAGCACAGATACGCAGTATTTT
-,TRBJ1-3,TRBV6-5,-,CASSPDRYSGNTIYF,TGTGCCAGCAGTCCCGACAGGTACTCTGGAAACACCATATATTTT
-,TRBJ2-1,TRBV20-1,TRBD2,CSASSGGRSYNEQFF,TGCAGTGCTAGTAGCGGGGGCAGAAGTTACAATGAGCAGTTCTTC
-,TRBJ1-5,TRBV12-2,-,CASRGRGTYRGHNQPQHF,TGTGCAAGTCGCGGTAGGGGAACGTACAGGGGTCACAATCAGCCCCAGCATTTT
few,TRBJ2-5,TRBV5-4,-,CASSLDLGGGGETQYF,TGTGCCAGCAGCTTGGACCTGGGGGGGGGCGGAGAGACCCAGTACTTC